This T cell receptor beta chain was found in a study of blood T cell repertoires in COVID-19. Whole-study context: T cells, B-cell-depleted T cells, or PBMCs provided the cDNA or gDNA that served as material.

Per germline, CDR1 LNHDA and CDR2 SQIVND (reference sequence). This CDR3 is built from 15 residues. The V gene lost 7 bases and the J gene lost 1 base, with 16 bases spanning the gap. In the original workflow: Reference gene primer amplification yielded estimated nucleated cell counts. The method was immunoSEQ multiplex PCR; TCRdb's version includes in-frame clones alone and lacks a portion of them. V and J calls plus clone size are reproduced from that table; the DNA served to infer D and trimming. The data contain about 190,000 clones, around 90% of them singletons. Sequenced material: peripheral blood. This sequence joins TRBV19 and TRBJ1-1, with D perhaps matching TRBD1 (6 bases). The clonotype originates from a man aged 40-55 years with acute or convalescent COVID-19. DNA for the CDR3: TGTGCCAGTAATACCTTGGGAGGGGGGAACACTGAAGCTTTCTTT. It codes for CASNTLGGGNTEAFF.